The present T cell receptor beta chain was sequenced within a study of blood T cell repertoires in COVID-19. The method was immunoSEQ multiplex PCR; TCRdb's version includes in-frame clones alone and lacks a portion of them. The sample contains 55,000 to 65,000 clones, over 75% of which appear only once. The CDR3 extends over 15 amino acids. Germline trimming cut 6 bases from V and 4 bases from J; bases unmatched to any gene: 9. Germline V lookup: CDR1 SGHTS, CDR2 YDEGEE. The TCR was taken from a man in his 60s with active or convalescent COVID-19. Input material: peripheral blood. This sequence joins TRBV5-8 and TRBJ1-5; TRBD1 matches 8 bases. CDR3 nucleotides: TGTGCCAGCAACCCACCGGGACAGGTAAATCAGCCCCAGCATTTT. It translates to CASNPPGQVNQPQHF.